Included here is one TCR beta chain sequence, with context. The repertoire was sequenced with immunoSEQ multiplex PCR; TCRdb's copy has only in-frame clones and lacks some. Among about 60,000 clones, 85% to 95% were seen once, and the ten largest hold approximately 18%. The source of the sample is a study of OX40 agonist ivuxolimab in advanced cancers. The CDR3 consists of 16 residues. Germline V lookup: CDR1 SQVTM, CDR2 ANQGSEA. The J segment lost 3 bases and the V segment lost 5 bases, leaving 14 bases of the junction unmatched. Sequenced material: CD4+ or CD8+ T cells sorted from blood, taken in a trial of the OX40 agonist ivuxolimab. The V call is TRBV29-1, the J call TRBJ2-7, with TRBD2 matching over 9 bases. This clonotype was sampled from an adult with an advanced solid tumor such as melanoma, head and neck, liver or kidney cancer. For the CDR3, the DNA is TGCAGCGTTCGGACAGGAGGGACTAGCAGAATCTACGAGCAGTACTTC. Translated, it gives CSVRTGGTSRIYEQYF.